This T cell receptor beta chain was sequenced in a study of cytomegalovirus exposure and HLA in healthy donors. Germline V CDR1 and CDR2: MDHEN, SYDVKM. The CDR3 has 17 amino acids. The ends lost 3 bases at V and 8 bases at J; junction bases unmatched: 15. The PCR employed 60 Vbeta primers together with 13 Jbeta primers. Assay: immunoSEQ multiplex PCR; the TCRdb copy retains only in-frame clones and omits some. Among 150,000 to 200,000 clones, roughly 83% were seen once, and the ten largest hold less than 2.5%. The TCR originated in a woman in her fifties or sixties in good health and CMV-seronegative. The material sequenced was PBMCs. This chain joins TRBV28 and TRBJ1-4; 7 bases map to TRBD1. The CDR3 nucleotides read TGTGCCAGCAGTTTCCGACTCTTGACAGGGAGAGGGGAAAAACTGTTTTTT. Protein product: CASSFRLLTGRGEKLFF.